This section outlines one T cell receptor (beta chain) sequence together with its context. It has no known antigen specificity. Base qualities are not provided; no much larger clone lies one nucleotide away. Participants in the prospective study were enrolled through a virtual design, were aged roughly 18 to 100 years, and lived in 24 United States geographic areas. In the prospective study, cohorts were assigned on the basis of participant-reported clinical history obtained from a screening survey and a study questionnaire. Recovered participants in ImmuneRACE Cohort 3 were defined as having two consecutive negative NP/OP PCR tests, clearance from a healthcare professional, or resolution of symptoms. In the prospective study, whole blood, serum and a nasopharyngeal or oropharyngeal swab were collected from each participant by mobile phlebotomists. Prospective study participants could optionally give additional blood draws and questionnaires over an approximately two-month period. Before DNA extraction, blood samples from the prospective study were shipped at room temperature or frozen.

The immunoSEQ Assay, a bias-controlled multiplex PCR, was used to amplify TCRbeta CDR3 regions from genomic DNA. In the authors' own workflow: The number of nucleated cells in each sample was estimated from the amplification of reference gene primers within the assay. To quantify the absolute abundance of each unique TCRbeta CDR3 rearrangement, sequence reads were collapsed and filtered. For each sample, productive Simpson clonality was calculated as the square root of Simpson's diversity index over productive rearrangements. TCRdb carries this immuneACCESS record with in-frame sequences only. Its versions omit some clonotypes, under half of them owing to an unresolved V gene in the studies checked, with the rest unexplained. V and J calls and clone size are copied from that table; D and trimming were computed from the DNA. The sample includes roughly 260,000 clones, with about nine tenths observed a single time. The top ten clonotypes cover approximately 1.9% of the sample.

The data are from a study of blood T cell repertoires in COVID-19 (dated by TCRdb to 2018 to 2020). In terms of the full investigation: Collaborator samples came from the United States, Italy and Spain and covered acute and convalescent phases of COVID-19. The prospective study material was composed of cDNA or gDNA derived from T cells, B-cell-depleted T cells, or PBMCs. Deeply sampled blood TCRbeta repertoires from subjects exposed to, actively infected with, or recovered from COVID-19 were included in the dataset. The repertoires were made available in a free public database intended to serve as a resource for research on the immune response to SARS-CoV-2. Samples came from the ongoing ImmuneRACE study (first 160 participants) plus 1,254 subjects from 6 global collaborators. Nearly every sample came with metadata listing a de-identified subject ID, COVID-19 status, age in years and sex. HLA class I and class II types, where available, came from metadata supplied by the sample provider rather than from assay-based typing. Points the paper makes about the study in general: How much clinical and demographic metadata was included differed by source and by participant, and the metadata was provided uncurated.

Counted from cysteine to phenylalanine, this CDR3 has 15 amino acids. CDR3 DNA only is kept here, 45 bases in frame from base 1. V is cut back by 3 bases and J by 2 bases, with 6 bases in the junction unmatched. For CDR1 and CDR2, the germline V gene lists SGDLS and YYNGEE. This TCR was sampled from a young woman who had recovered from COVID-19. Source material: PBMCs or T cells enriched from blood (not recorded which). This receptor chain uses TRBV9 and TRBJ2-5; TRBD2 agrees with 8 junctional bases. The nucleotide sequence reads as follows: TGTGCCAGCAGCGCACCCGGGGGGGGGCAAGAGACCCAGTACTTC. Its protein reads: CASSAPGGGQETQYF.